The rows below give T cell receptor beta chains drawn from one sample of a study of blood T cell repertoires in COVID-19. Profiling relied on immunoSEQ multiplex PCR, and the TCRdb table lists in-frame clones only, not all of them. The sample lists around 310,000 clones, 89% seen once, with around 9% in the top ten. The sequencing sample was made of PBMCs or T cells enriched from blood (not recorded which). The receptor source for this set is a woman in her twenties or thirties who had recovered from COVID-19. Both conserved end residues are part of each CDR3. The D gene is left open where the match is weak. Only some rows state a clone size, as once, few, many or a class for expanded clones.

abundance	d_gene	v_gene	j_gene	CDR3nt	CDR3aa
NA	NA	TRBV2	TRBJ2-7	TGTGCCAGCGATAATCTCTCCGATACTCAAGAGCAGTACTTC	CASDNLSDTQEQYF
NA	NA	TRBV15	TRBJ2-3	TGTGCCACCAGCAGATCCCACTCGGATACGCAGTATTTT	CATSRSHSDTQYF
NA	NA	TRBV19	TRBJ1-4	TGTGCCAGTAGTCCAGCGGTCCGTGACCAGGTGACTAATGAAAAACTGTTTTTT	CASSPAVRDQVTNEKLFF
NA	NA	TRBV9	TRBJ2-1	TGTGCCAGCAGCACCAGTACCGGGACACCTTTGTACAATGAGCAGTTCTTC	CASSTSTGTPLYNEQFF
NA	TRBD1	TRBV7-9	TRBJ1-2	TGTGCCAGCAGCTTGACAGGGGTCGGCTACACCTTC	CASSLTGVGYTF
NA	NA	TRBV14	TRBJ2-3	TGTGCCAGCAGCCAGACCCACATCCGCGACTTTTTTAGCACAGATACGCAGTATTTT	CASSQTHIRDFFSTDTQYF
once	NA	TRBV3-1/TRBV3-2	TRBJ2-1	TGTGCCAGCAGCCAATGGTCGGACAATGAGCAGTTCTTC	CASSQWSDNEQFF
once	NA	TRBV5-4	TRBJ2-1	TGTGCCAGCAGCTTGGGCCAGGGGTTTAACAATGAGCAGTTCTTC	CASSLGQGFNNEQFF
once	NA	TRBV3-1/TRBV3-2	TRBJ2-4	TGTGCCAGCAGCCCCAACCCAGGGTCTGTCCAGTACTTC	CASSPNPGSVQYF
NA	NA	TRBV7-2	TRBJ1-1	TGTGCCAGCAGCTTAGACCCCGGTACACGGGGTTCGGCTTTCTTT	CASSLDPGTRGSAFF
NA	NA	TRBV28	TRBJ1-1	TGTGCCAGCAGTTTACCTACTCTGAACACTGAAGCTTTCTTT	CASSLPTLNTEAFF
NA	NA	TRBV28	TRBJ2-7	TGTGCCAGCAGTCTCCCTGGCGGCTACGAGCAGTACTTC	CASSLPGGYEQYF
once	TRBD1	TRBV5-1	TRBJ2-5	TGCGCCAGCAGCTTGAGGGACAGGGGAGAGACCCAGTACTTC	CASSLRDRGETQYF
few	TRBD1	TRBV7-8	TRBJ1-5	TGTGCCAGCAGCTCCCTGACAGGGATTGTCCATCAGCCCCAGCATTTT	CASSSLTGIVHQPQHF
NA	NA	TRBV19	TRBJ2-5	TGTGCCAGTAGTATCCCCGGGAGTGAGACCCAGTACTTC	CASSIPGSETQYF
NA	NA	TRBV30	TRBJ1-1	TGTGCGGACGCGGGCCGCTTAGCTTTCTTT	CADAGRLAFF
few	NA	TRBV20-1	TRBJ2-7	TGCAGTGCTAGTTCTGGCCCGTTTCCCTACGAGCAGTACTTC	CSASSGPFPYEQYF
once	NA	TRBV10-3	TRBJ1-2	TGTGCCATCAGAGAATCGGTCGGGGGGGATCAATTCTACACCTTC	CAIRESVGGDQFYTF
few	TRBD2	TRBV7-9	TRBJ2-7	TGTGCCAGCAGTTCCGGACTAGCGATGAGCAGAGGGTTC	CASSSGLAMSRGF
NA	NA	TRBV30	TRBJ1-1	TGTGCCTGGGCGAGTGGGGCCCAGGCAGCCAACACTGAAGCTTTCTTT	CAWASGAQAANTEAFF
NA	NA	TRBV2	TRBJ2-5	TGTGCCAGCAGTGAGGCTCGCGTCTGGGCCCAGGAGACCCAGTACTTC	CASSEARVWAQETQYF
NA	TRBD1	TRBV7-9	TRBJ1-2	TGTGCCAGCAGACTAGGGACAGGAGCTAACTATGGCTACACCTTC	CASRLGTGANYGYTF
few	TRBD1	TRBV3-1/TRBV3-2	TRBJ1-3	TGTGCCAGCAGCCAGCTGACAGGGTCTGGAAACACCATATATTTT	CASSQLTGSGNTIYF
NA	NA	TRBV27	TRBJ1-1	TGTGCCAGCAGTCTGGGGGGTAACACTGAAGCTTTCTTT	CASSLGGNTEAFF
NA	NA	TRBV19	TRBJ2-7	TGTGCCAGTAGTATATTTGCCCGGGAAGGTTACGAGCAGTACTTC	CASSIFAREGYEQYF
NA	NA	TRBV6-5	TRBJ2-5	TGTGCCAGCAGTTACCGGGGGACAGAGACCCAGTACTTC	CASSYRGTETQYF
NA	TRBD2	TRBV19	TRBJ2-4	TGTGCCAGTAGTATGCTAGCGGGAGTAGCGAACATTCAGTACTTC	CASSMLAGVANIQYF
NA	NA	TRBV29-1	TRBJ1-1	TGCAGCGTTGTAGAGGGGCCTGAAGCTTTCTTT	CSVVEGPEAFF
few	NA	TRBV28	TRBJ1-4	TGTGCCAGCAGATACAGGGATGAAAAACTGTTTTTT	CASRYRDEKLFF
NA	NA	TRBV5-1	TRBJ2-7	TGCGCCAGCAGCTTAAACAGGGTGGAGTACGAGCAGTACTTC	CASSLNRVEYEQYF
NA	TRBD1	TRBV2	TRBJ2-6	TGTGCCAGCAGAAGATACGGGACAGGGATCTCTGGGGCCAACGTCCTGACTTTC	CASRRYGTGISGANVLTF
NA	NA	TRBV5-5	TRBJ1-4	TGTGCCAGCAGCGGGGGAGGCGGGGCCGGAGGTGAAAAACTGTTTTTT	CASSGGGGAGGEKLFF
NA	NA	TRBV3-1/TRBV3-2	TRBJ2-5	TGTGCCAGCACCCTGAATTCCGGGACTTCAGGGTGGTTGGAGACCCAGTACTTC	CASTLNSGTSGWLETQYF
NA	NA	TRBV9	TRBJ2-5	TGTGCCAGCTCCAAGGGGTCCTTTGGGGAGACCCAGTACTTC	CASSKGSFGETQYF
NA	TRBD2	TRBV19	TRBJ2-1	TGTGCCAGTAGTATCCCTAGCGGGAAAAATAATGAGCAGTTCTTC	CASSIPSGKNNEQFF
NA	TRBD2	TRBV5-1	TRBJ2-7	TGCGCCAGCAGCTTAGCAAGCGGGAGTCGGTACGAGCAGTACTTC	CASSLASGSRYEQYF
NA	TRBD1	TRBV7-9	TRBJ1-5	TGTGCCAGCAGCTTGGGACAGGCTATGCATTTT	CASSLGQAMHF
few	TRBD1	TRBV19	TRBJ2-5	TGTGCCAGTAGGACAGGGGGCACCGAGACCCAGTACTTC	CASRTGGTETQYF
NA	TRBD1	TRBV11-2	TRBJ2-7	TGTGCCAGCAGCTCAGCCCTAAGGACAGGGGCCTACGAGCAGTACTTC	CASSSALRTGAYEQYF
once	TRBD2	TRBV19	TRBJ2-7	TGTGCCAGTAGTATAGATATTCCAGCGGGGGCCTACGAGCAGTACTTC	CASSIDIPAGAYEQYF
NA	TRBD2	TRBV28	TRBJ2-7	TGTGCCAGCAGTCCGGCGGGACTAGCGGGGTTAAGCTCCTACGAGCAGTACTTC	CASSPAGLAGLSSYEQYF
once	NA	TRBV2	TRBJ2-4	TGTGCCAGCGGACGGGCGGAGGCCCAAAACATTCAGTACTTC	CASGRAEAQNIQYF
NA	NA	TRBV5-4	TRBJ2-3	TGTGCCAGCAGCCAACTAGATGGTCCAGATACGCAGTATTTT	CASSQLDGPDTQYF
NA	NA	TRBV20-1	TRBJ1-1	TGCAGTGCTAGTGTAGGGGTTACCAACACTGAAGCTTTCTTT	CSASVGVTNTEAFF
NA	NA	TRBV5-1	TRBJ1-1	TGCGCCAGCAGGCCGACGGGGGAGAACACTGAAGCTTTCTTT	CASRPTGENTEAFF
NA	NA	TRBV6-2/TRBV6-3	TRBJ2-5	TGTGCCAGCAGTTACTCGCTACAGCAAGAGACCCAGTACTTC	CASSYSLQQETQYF
NA	NA	TRBV9	TRBJ2-3	TGTGCCAGCAGCTCCCCTGGGAGTACAGATACGCAGTATTTT	CASSSPGSTDTQYF
NA	NA	TRBV6-5	TRBJ2-7	TGTGCCGCAACCCCCTGGGGCGGAGGGAACGAGCAGTACTTC	CAATPWGGGNEQYF
NA	NA	TRBV19	TRBJ2-3	TGTGCCAGTAGTATGGCTGACGGGGTGCCAGATACGCAGTATTTT	CASSMADGVPDTQYF
NA	TRBD1	TRBV4-2	TRBJ1-2	TGTGCCAGCAGCACCGGGACAGTCCACTATGGCTACACCTTC	CASSTGTVHYGYTF
NA	NA	TRBV12-3/TRBV12-4	TRBJ2-7	TGTGCCAGCGCAATGGCCCCCTACGAGCAGTACTTC	CASAMAPYEQYF
NA	TRBD2	TRBV6-1	TRBJ2-7	TGTGCCAGCAGTGAGGGAGGGCCCGACTTTGCAGCCGAGCAGTACTTC	CASSEGGPDFAAEQYF
NA	TRBD1	TRBV7-2	TRBJ1-1	TGTGCCAGCAGCCCCCCGACGACAGGGCGGACTGAAGCTTTCTTT	CASSPPTTGRTEAFF
NA	TRBD1	TRBV5-4	TRBJ2-7	TGTGCCAGCAGCCACAAACAGGGGCCCTCCTACGAGCAGTACTTC	CASSHKQGPSYEQYF
NA	NA	TRBV12-5	TRBJ2-7	TGTGCTAGTGGTTTGGGAAGTGGGGGGAGGTCCCCGTGGGAGCAGTACTTC	CASGLGSGGRSPWEQYF
NA	TRBD2	TRBV27	TRBJ2-1	TGTGCCAGCAGTTTAGGGGGAGGGTACAATGAGCAGTTCTTC	CASSLGGGYNEQFF
NA	NA	TRBV18	TRBJ2-1	TGTGCCAGCTCACGCGCGTACAATGAGCAGTTCTTC	CASSRAYNEQFF
few	NA	TRBV4-1	TRBJ1-4	TGCGCCAGCAGCCTAGAACGGGGAAAACTGTTTTTT	CASSLERGKLFF
NA	TRBD1	TRBV19	TRBJ2-7	TGTGCCAGTAGTTCTCGGACAGGGAGGAGCTCCTACGAGCAGTACTTC	CASSSRTGRSSYEQYF